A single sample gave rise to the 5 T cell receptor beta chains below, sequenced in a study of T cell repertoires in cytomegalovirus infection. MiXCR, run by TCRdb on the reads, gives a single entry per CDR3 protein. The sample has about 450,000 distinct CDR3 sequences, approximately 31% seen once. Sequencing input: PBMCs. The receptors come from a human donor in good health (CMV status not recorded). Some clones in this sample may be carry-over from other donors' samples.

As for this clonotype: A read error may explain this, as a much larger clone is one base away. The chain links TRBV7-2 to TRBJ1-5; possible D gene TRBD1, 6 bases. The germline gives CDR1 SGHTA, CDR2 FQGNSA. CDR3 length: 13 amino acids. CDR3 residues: CASSLRGDQPQRF. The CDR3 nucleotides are TGTGCCAGCAGTCTTAGGGGGGATCAGCCCCAGCGTTTT.

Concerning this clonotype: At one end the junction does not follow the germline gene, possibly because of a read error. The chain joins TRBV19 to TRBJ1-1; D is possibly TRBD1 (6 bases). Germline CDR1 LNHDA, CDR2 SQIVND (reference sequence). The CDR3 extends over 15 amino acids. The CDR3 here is CASSSDRQLNTEALF. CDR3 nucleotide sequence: TGTGCCAGTAGTTCGGACAGACAGTTGAACACTGAAGCTTTATTT.

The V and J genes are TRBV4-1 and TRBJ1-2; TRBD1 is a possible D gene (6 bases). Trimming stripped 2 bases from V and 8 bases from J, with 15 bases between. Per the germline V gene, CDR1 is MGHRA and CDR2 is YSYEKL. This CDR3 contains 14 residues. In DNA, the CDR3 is TGCGCCAGCAGCCAAATACTCGACAGGCGAGGCTACACCTTC. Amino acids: CASSQILDRRGYTF.

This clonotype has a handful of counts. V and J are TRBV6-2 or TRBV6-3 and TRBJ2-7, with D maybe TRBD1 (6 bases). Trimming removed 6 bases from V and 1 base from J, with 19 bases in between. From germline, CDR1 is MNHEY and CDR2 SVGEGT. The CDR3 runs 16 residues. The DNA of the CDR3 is TGTGCCAGCAGAGACGGACAGCCCGGCAATTCCTACGAGCAGTACTTC. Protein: CASRDGQPGNSYEQYF.

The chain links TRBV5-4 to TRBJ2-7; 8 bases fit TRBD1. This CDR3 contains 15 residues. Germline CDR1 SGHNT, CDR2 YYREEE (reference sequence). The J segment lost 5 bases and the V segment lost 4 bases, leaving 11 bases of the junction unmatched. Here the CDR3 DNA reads TGTGCCAGCAGCCGGACAGGGATGGCCAGAGACGAGCAGTACTTC. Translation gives CASSRTGMARDEQYF.